This T cell receptor (beta chain) was sequenced during a study of cytomegalovirus exposure and HLA in healthy donors. Study findings and constraints: Accurate predictions that matched the HLA-A and HLA-B alleles of most subjects were reportedly made from TCR beta sequences. TCR association rates varied by HLA locus in a later analysis, with DRB1 highest and HLA-C lowest.

Comment on this clone: Its specificity is not known.

60 Vbeta and 13 Jbeta primers were used in PCR. Only in-frame clones appear in the TCRdb table, and some are missing; sequencing was by immunoSEQ multiplex PCR. The table lists around 99,000 clones, approximately 71% of them singletons. The trim removed 5 bases at V and 4 bases at J, leaving 12 bases unmatched. The germline V gene has CDR1 MNHEY and CDR2 SMNVEV (reference sequence). There are 18 residues in the CDR3. The clonotype was recovered from a woman in her 70s in good health and CMV-seropositive. The chain combines TRBV27 with TRBJ2-6, with TRBD1 identical over 9 bases. The sample was PBMCs. CDR3 residues: CASSLRPGTGTGANVLTF. The CDR3 DNA is TGTGCCAGCAGTCTCCGTCCCGGGACAGGGACCGGGGCCAACGTCCTGACTTTC.